This is a list of T cell receptor beta chains from one sample in a study of T cells after yellow fever vaccination. TCRdb reprocessed the 5' RACE reads with MiXCR, giving one entry per CDR3 protein. Seen here are approximately 150,000 distinct CDR3 sequences, roughly 8.8% observed once, and the top ten hold about a third. The specimen was CD8+ T cells sorted from PBMCs, collected 45 days after the yellow fever booster vaccination. These receptors all stem from a man aged 18 to 29 who received the YFV17D yellow fever vaccine. Each CDR3 is given with its conserved first and last residue. The order of the fields is CDR3 protein, V gene, J gene, CDR3 length, D gene. The D gene is left open where the match is weak.

CDR3aa: CASSNWDRGSETQYF
v_gene: TRBV4-1
j_gene: TRBJ2-5
len: 15
d_gene: TRBD1

CDR3aa: CASKGQEGRGDTQYF
v_gene: TRBV5-1
j_gene: TRBJ2-3
len: 15
d_gene: NA

CDR3aa: CSATPSGANVLTF
v_gene: TRBV20-1
j_gene: TRBJ2-6
len: 13
d_gene: NA

CDR3aa: CASRDRVYGVYNEQFF
v_gene: TRBV4-1
j_gene: TRBJ2-1
len: 16
d_gene: TRBD1

CDR3aa: CASSERDRGLYEQYF
v_gene: TRBV6-1
j_gene: TRBJ2-7
len: 15
d_gene: TRBD1

CDR3aa: CSVEDREGAVEQYF
v_gene: TRBV29-1
j_gene: TRBJ2-7
len: 14
d_gene: NA

CDR3aa: CASSQVFTGTSDTGELFF
v_gene: TRBV14
j_gene: TRBJ2-2
len: 18
d_gene: TRBD2

CDR3aa: CASSEGTEAFF
v_gene: TRBV7-2
j_gene: TRBJ1-1
len: 11
d_gene: NA

CDR3aa: CASSFPPDGNNSPLHF
v_gene: TRBV6-5
j_gene: TRBJ1-6
len: 16
d_gene: NA

CDR3aa: CASSPRGEIGTQYF
v_gene: TRBV5-4
j_gene: TRBJ2-3
len: 14
d_gene: NA